The rows below give T cell receptor beta chains drawn from one sample of a study of blood T cells in healthy people across ages. A single record per CDR3 protein comes from TCRdb applying MiXCR to the 5' RACE reads. The data contain roughly 1,100,000 distinct CDR3 sequences, less than 25% of them singletons. The data also belong to a second study, concerning T cells of mothers and their children.

The specimen sequenced was blood. These receptors all stem from a girl aged 2-10 years in good health. Both conserved end residues are trimmed from each CDR3.

v_gene,CDR3aa
TRBV7-2,ASSALGGGGDTQY
TRBV10-3,AITGSPSNEQF
TRBV6-2/TRBV6-3,ASRSLGTSLFYEQF
TRBV15,ATSRAGLRETQY
TRBV24-1,ATSVLSGLAVEDTQY
TRBV7-2,ASSLLGAKETQY
TRBV14,ASSQDTSEGSTQY
TRBV29-1,SVEDSRDNPGYYA
TRBV4-1,ASSQDGGGVWYEQY
TRBV19,ASSATSGETYEQY
TRBV20-1,SARVGTGGLSSYNSPLH
TRBV14,ASSQATGSLF
TRBV29-1,SVEDWGQETQY
TRBV5-8,ASSLGADRVRNQPQH
TRBV6-1,ASSEVTGDYGYT
TRBV11-2,ASSLRGQEAF
TRBV3-1,ASSLRGGMQETQY
TRBV12-5,ASQSGSLETQY
TRBV9,ASSIYEQY
TRBV7-9,ASSDLTVGADTQY
TRBV5-6,ASSFASGATNGYT
TRBV7-2,ASRISGMGEQY
TRBV4-1,ASSQEVRGEQY
TRBV6-5,ASSRPGTALKAF
TRBV6-5,ASTQSGAYEQY
TRBV7-9,ASSYPATEAF
TRBV6-6,ASSYSGAGMGSPLH